This passage covers 7 T cell receptor beta chains from one sample sequenced in a study of blood T cell repertoires in COVID-19. Sequenced by immunoSEQ multiplex PCR; TCRdb stores in-frame clones only, minus some. Here the sample spans 30,000 to 35,000 clones, about four fifths being singletons. What was sequenced was peripheral blood. The receptors shown here come from a man of 80 years or more with active or convalescent COVID-19.

The chain employs TRBV19 and TRBJ1-5; TRBD1 might be the D (6 bases). CDR3 size: 16 residues. The V end was cut by 6 bases, the J end by 3 bases, with 18 bases between. Per germline, CDR1 LNHDA and CDR2 SQIVND (reference sequence). CDR3 sequence reads: CASSLIGQLHNQPQHF. DNA for the CDR3: TGTGCCAGTAGCCTAATCGGACAGCTGCACAATCAGCCCCAGCATTTT.

The chain employs TRBV6-2 or TRBV6-3 and TRBJ2-1; 15 bases map to TRBD2. Germline V gene lookup returns CDR1 MNHEY and CDR2 SVGEGT. The V segment lost 6 bases and the J segment 7 bases; nucleotides outside the gene matches: 4. This CDR3 is 15 amino acids long. The DNA for the CDR3 is TGTGCCAGCAGCCGGACTAGCGGGAGGGCTAATGAGCAGTTCTTC. It codes for CASSRTSGRANEQFF.

The J gene is TRBJ1-5, the V gene TRBV19; weak D call: TRBD1 (6 bases). V was pared by 4 bases and J by 2 bases, with 12 bases between. Looked up from germline, CDR1 is LNHDA and CDR2 is SQIVND (reference sequence). The CDR3 extends over 15 amino acids. CDR3 nucleotide sequence: TGTGCCAGTAGTACAGGCAGGGGAGGCAATCAGCCCCAGCATTTT. Amino acids: CASSTGRGGNQPQHF.

This clone was counted once. V usage is TRBV6-4 and J usage is TRBJ2-1; maybe TRBD2 (5 bases). Trimming pared 4 bases from V and 5 bases from J, leaving 15 bases between. The CDR3 runs to 15 residues. Germline CDR1 and CDR2: MRHNA and SNTAGT. Written as DNA, the CDR3 is TGTGCCAGCAGTGTGGAGGATAGCGTGAACAATGAGCAGTTCTTC. It is translated as CASSVEDSVNNEQFF.

V is TRBV5-4 and J is TRBJ2-4; the match to TRBD2 covers 8 bases. V lost 2 bases to trimming and J lost 0 bases; unmatched junction nucleotides: 16. This CDR3 comprises 20 residues. Germline CDR1 reads SGHNT; CDR2 reads YYREEE (reference sequence). CDR3 loop: CASSLSAGVSRLLAKNIQYF. Here the CDR3 DNA reads TGTGCCAGCAGCTTATCAGCGGGAGTTTCCAGACTACTAGCCAAAAACATTCAGTACTTC. The full variable domain, completed using reference TRBV5-4 and TRBJ2-4, is ETGVTQSPTHLIKTRGQQVTLRCSSQSGHNTVSWYQQALGQGPQFIFQYYREEENGRGNFPPRFSGLQFPNYSSELNVNALELDDSALYLCASSLSAGVSRLLAKNIQYFGAGTRLSVL.

CDR3 amino acids: CASSIGTDHRELFF. DNA for the CDR3: TGTGCCAGTAGTATAGGGACAGACCACCGGGAGCTGTTTTTT. The V gene is TRBV19, the J gene TRBJ2-2, with D perhaps matching TRBD1 (6 bases). The CDR3 is 14 residues long. Looked up from germline, CDR1 is LNHDA and CDR2 is SQIVND (reference sequence). V lost 1 base and J 9 bases, leaving 12 bases between the germline ends.

This clone showed up just a few times. The V gene is TRBV19, the J gene TRBJ1-4, with D tentatively TRBD1 (6 bases). Germline V gene lookup returns CDR1 LNHDA and CDR2 SQIVND (reference sequence). The CDR3 runs to 14 residues. Trimming pared 6 bases from V and 8 bases from J, leaving 16 bases between. For the CDR3, the DNA is TGTGCCAGTAGAAACAGGGAAAAGGAAGAAAAACTGTTTTTT. Its protein is CASRNREKEEKLFF.